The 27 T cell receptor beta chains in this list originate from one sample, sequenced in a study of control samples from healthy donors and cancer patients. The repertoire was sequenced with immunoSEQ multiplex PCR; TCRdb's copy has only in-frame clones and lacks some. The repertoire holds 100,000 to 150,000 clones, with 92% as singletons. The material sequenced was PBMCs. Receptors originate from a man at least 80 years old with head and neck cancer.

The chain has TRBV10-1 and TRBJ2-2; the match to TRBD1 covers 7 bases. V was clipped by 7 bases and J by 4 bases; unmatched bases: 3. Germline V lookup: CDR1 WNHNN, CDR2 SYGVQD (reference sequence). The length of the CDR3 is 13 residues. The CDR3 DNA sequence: TGCGCCAGCAAGGCAGGGGGCACCGGGGAGCTGTTTTTT. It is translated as CASKAGGTGELFF.

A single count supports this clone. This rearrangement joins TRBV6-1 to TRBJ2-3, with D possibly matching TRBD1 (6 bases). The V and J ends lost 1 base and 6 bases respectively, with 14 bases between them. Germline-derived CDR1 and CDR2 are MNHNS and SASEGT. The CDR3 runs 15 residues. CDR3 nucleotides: TGTGCCAGCAGTGAAGACGACAGGCCCACGGATACGCAGTATTTT. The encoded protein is CASSEDDRPTDTQYF.

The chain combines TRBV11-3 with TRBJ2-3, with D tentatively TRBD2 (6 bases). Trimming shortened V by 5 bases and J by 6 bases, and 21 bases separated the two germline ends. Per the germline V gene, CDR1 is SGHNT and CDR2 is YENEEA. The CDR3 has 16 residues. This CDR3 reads CASSMRRREGADTQYF. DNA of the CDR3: TGTGCCAGCAGCATGCGACGGCGGGAAGGAGCCGATACGCAGTATTTT.

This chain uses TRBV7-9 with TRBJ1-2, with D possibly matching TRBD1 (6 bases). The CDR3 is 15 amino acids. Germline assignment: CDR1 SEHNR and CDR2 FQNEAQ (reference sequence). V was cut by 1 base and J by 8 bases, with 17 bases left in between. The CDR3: CASSLGLGGNDGYTF. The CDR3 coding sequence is TGTGCCAGCAGCTTAGGCCTAGGGGGAAACGACGGCTACACCTTC.

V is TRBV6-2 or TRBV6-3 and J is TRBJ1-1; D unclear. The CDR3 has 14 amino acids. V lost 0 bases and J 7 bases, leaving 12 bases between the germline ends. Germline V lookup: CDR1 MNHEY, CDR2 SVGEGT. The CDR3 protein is CASSYSPTRGEAFF. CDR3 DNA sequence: TGTGCCAGCAGTTACTCGCCGACTCGGGGTGAAGCTTTCTTT.

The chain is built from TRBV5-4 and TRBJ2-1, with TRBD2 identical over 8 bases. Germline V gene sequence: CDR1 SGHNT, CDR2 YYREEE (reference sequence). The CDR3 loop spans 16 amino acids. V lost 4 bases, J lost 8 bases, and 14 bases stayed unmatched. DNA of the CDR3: TGTGCCAGCAGCCCTAGGGGGGGAGCGGGAGCCCATGAGCAGTTCTTC. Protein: CASSPRGGAGAHEQFF.

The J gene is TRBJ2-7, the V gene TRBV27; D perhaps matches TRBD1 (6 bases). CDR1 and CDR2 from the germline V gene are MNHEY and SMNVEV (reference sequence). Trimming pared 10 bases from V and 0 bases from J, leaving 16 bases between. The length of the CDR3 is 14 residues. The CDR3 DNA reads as TGTGCCACCCGATGGGACACAGGCTCCTACGAGCAGTACTTC. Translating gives CATRWDTGSYEQYF.

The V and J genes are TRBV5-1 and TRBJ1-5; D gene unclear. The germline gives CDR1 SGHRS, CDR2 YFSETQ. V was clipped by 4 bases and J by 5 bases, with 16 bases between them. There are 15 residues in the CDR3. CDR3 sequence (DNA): TGCGCCAGCAGCCTGGACGGGGAATTATATCAGCCCCAGCATTTT. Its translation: CASSLDGELYQPQHF.

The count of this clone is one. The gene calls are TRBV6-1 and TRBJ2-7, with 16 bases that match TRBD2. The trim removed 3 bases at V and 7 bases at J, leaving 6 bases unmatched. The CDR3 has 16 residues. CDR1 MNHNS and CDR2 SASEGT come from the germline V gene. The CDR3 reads CASSDRGLAGGWEQYF. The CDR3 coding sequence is TGTGCCAGCAGTGACAGGGGACTAGCGGGAGGGTGGGAGCAGTACTTC.

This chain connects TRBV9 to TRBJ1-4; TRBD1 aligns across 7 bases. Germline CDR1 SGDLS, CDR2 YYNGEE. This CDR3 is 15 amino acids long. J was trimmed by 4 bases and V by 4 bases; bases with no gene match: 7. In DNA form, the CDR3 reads TGTGCCAGCAGCTCTACGGGACAGCTTAATGAAAAACTGTTTTTT. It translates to CASSSTGQLNEKLFF.

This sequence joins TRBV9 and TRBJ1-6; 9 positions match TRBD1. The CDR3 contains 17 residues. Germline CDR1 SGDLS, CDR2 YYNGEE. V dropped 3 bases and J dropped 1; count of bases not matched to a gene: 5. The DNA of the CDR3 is TGTGCCAGCAGCGGACACAGGGGGCTGTCCTATAATTCACCCCTCCACTTT. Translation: CASSGHRGLSYNSPLHF.

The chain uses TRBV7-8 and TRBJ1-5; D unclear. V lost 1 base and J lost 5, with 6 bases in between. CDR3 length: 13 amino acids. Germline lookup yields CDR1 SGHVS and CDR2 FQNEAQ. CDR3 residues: CASSLVVDQPQHF. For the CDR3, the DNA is TGTGCCAGCAGCTTAGTGGTAGATCAGCCCCAGCATTTT.

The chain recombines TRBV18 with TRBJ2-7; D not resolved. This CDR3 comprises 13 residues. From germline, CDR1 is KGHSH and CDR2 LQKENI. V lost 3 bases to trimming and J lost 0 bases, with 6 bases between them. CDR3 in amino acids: CASSPASSYEQYF. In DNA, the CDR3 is TGTGCCAGCTCACCCGCGAGCTCCTACGAGCAGTACTTC.

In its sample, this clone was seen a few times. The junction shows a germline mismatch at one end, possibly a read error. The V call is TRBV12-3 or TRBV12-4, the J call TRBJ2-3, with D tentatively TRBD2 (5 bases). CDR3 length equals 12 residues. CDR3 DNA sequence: TGTGCCAACGCCCCACTAGACCCTGAAGGTGGTTTT. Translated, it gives CANAPLDPEGGF.

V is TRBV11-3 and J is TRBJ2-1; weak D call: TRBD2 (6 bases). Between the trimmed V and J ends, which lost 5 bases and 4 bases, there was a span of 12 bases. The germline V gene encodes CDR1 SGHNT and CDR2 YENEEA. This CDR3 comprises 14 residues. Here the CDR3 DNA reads TGTGCCAGCAGCCGGGGGTCGGATTACAATGAGCAGTTCTTC. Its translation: CASSRGSDYNEQFF.

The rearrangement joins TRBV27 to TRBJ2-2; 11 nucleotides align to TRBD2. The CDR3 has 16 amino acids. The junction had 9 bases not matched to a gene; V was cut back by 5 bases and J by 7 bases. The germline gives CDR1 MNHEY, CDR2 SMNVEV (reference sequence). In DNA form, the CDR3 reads TGTGCCAGCAGTCCGGGGACTAGCGGCTTCGACGGGGAGCTGTTTTTT. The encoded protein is CASSPGTSGFDGELFF.

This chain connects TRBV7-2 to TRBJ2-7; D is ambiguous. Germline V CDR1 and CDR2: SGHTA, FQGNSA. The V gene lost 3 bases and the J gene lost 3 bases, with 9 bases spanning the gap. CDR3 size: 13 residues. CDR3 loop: CASSFDANYEQYF. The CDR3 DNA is TGTGCCAGCAGCTTCGACGCGAACTACGAGCAGTACTTC.

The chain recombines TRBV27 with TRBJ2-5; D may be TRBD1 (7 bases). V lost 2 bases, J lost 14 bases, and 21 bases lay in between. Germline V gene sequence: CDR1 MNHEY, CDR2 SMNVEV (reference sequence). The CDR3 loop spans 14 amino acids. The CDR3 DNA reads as TGTGCCAGCAGTTTAGCAGGGGGGCTAGCAGATCTTTACTTC. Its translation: CASSLAGGLADLYF.

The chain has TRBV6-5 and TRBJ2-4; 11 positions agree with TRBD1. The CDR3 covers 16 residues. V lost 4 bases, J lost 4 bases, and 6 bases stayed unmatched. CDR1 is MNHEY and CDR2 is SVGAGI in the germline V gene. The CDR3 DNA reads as TGTGCCAGCAGTTCACCGGGACAGGGGGGTAAAAACATTCAGTACTTC. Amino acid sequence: CASSSPGQGGKNIQYF.

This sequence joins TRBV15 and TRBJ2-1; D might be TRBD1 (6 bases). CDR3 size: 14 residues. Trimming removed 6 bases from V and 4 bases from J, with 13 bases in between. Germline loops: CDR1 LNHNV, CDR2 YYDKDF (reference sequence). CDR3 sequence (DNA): TGTGCCACCAGTTTAAACAGGGTATACAATGAGCAGTTCTTC. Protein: CATSLNRVYNEQFF.

The CDR3 region is CASTLPGGGLANTGELFF. CDR3 nucleotide sequence: TGCGCCAGCACTCTCCCGGGGGGGGGCCTTGCCAACACCGGGGAGCTGTTTTTT. J is TRBJ2-2 and V is TRBV5-1; TRBD2 matches at 8 bases. This CDR3 has 18 residues. CDR1 and CDR2 from the germline V gene are SGHRS and YFSETQ. V was pared by 6 bases and J by 2 bases, with 15 bases of the junction left unmatched.

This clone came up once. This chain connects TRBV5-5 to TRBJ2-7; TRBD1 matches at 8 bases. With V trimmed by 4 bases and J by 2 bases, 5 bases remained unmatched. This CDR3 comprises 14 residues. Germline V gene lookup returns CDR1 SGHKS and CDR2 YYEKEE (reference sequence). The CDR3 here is CASSMPDRAYEQYF. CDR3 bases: TGTGCCAGCAGCATGCCGGACAGGGCCTACGAGCAGTACTTC. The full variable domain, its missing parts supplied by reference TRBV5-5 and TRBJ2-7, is DAGVTQSPTHLIKTRGQQVTLRCSPISGHKSVSWYQQVLGQGPQFIFQYYEKEERGRGNFPDRFSARQFPNYSSELNVNALLLGDSALYLCASSMPDRAYEQYFGPGTRLTVT.

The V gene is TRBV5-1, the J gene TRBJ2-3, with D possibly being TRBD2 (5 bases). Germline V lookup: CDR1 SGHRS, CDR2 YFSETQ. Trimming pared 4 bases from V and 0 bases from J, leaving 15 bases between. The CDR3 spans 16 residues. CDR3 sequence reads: CASSRARGTSTDTQYF. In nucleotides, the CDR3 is TGCGCCAGCAGCCGTGCTCGGGGTACAAGCACAGATACGCAGTATTTT.

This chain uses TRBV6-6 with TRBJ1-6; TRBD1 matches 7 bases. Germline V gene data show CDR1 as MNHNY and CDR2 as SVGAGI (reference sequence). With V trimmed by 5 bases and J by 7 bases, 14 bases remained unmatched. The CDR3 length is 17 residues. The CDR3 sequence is CASSLLARGTVNSPLHF. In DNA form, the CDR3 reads TGTGCCAGCAGTCTCTTAGCGCGCGGGACAGTAAATTCACCCCTCCACTTT.

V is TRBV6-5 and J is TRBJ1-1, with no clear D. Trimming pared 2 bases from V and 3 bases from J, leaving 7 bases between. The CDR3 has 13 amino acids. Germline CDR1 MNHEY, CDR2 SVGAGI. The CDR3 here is CASSYREYTEAFF. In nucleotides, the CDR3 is TGTGCCAGCAGTTACCGGGAATACACTGAAGCTTTCTTT.

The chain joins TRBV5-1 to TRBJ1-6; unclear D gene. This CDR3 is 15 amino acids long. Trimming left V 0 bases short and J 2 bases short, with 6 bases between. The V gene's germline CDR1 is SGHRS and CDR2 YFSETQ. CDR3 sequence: CASSLEAAYNSPLHF. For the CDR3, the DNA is TGCGCCAGCAGCTTGGAGGCAGCCTATAATTCACCCCTCCACTTT.

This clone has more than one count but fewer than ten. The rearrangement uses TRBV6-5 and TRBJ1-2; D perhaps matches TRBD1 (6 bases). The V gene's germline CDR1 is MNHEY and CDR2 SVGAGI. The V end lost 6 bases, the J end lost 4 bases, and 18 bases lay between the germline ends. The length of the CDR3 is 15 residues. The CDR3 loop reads CASRISQGRSYGYTF. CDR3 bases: TGTGCCAGCAGGATATCTCAGGGGCGCAGCTATGGCTACACCTTC.